The next 11 T cell receptor beta chains were all read from a single sample in a study of beta chain features in type 1 diabetes. Study-wide results and caveats: Significant though moderate, a shortening of TCRB CDR3s appeared in all four CD4+ subsets of Type 1 diabetes patients.

Expressed TCRB transcripts were sequenced because the entire RNA isolate underwent reverse transcription. Only in-frame clones appear in the TCRdb table, and some are missing; sequencing was by immunoSEQ multiplex PCR. The sample has hundreds of thousands of clones; approximately 9.9% are singletons. No antigen is known for these receptors. Sequences were obtained from central memory CD4+ T cells from blood. The origin of the receptors is a man aged 25 to 40 with type 1 diabetes.

The rearrangement joins TRBV9 to TRBJ1-6, with D tentatively TRBD1 (6 bases). Looked up from germline, CDR1 is SGDLS and CDR2 is YYNGEE. The CDR3 spans 14 residues. Trimming took off 0 bases at V and 6 bases at J, with 7 bases between the two ends. The CDR3 protein is CASSVGTVNSPLHF. DNA of the CDR3: TGTGCCAGCAGCGTAGGGACAGTTAATTCACCCCTCCACTTT.

CDR3 sequence reads: CASSQDMRGGDNSPLHF. As DNA, the CDR3 is TGCGCCAGCAGCCAAGATATGCGAGGGGGCGATAATTCACCCCTCCACTTT. The gene calls are TRBV4-3 and TRBJ1-6, with 7 bases fitting TRBD1. CDR1 and CDR2 from the germline V gene are LGHNA and YSLEER. J lost 5 bases, V lost 0 bases, and 7 bases had no gene match. The CDR3 sequence is 17 residues long.

The chain links TRBV4-2 to TRBJ2-3; 12 bases map to TRBD2. The CDR3 totals 15 residues. CDR1 and CDR2 (germline): LGHNA, YNFKEQ. The V and J ends lost 7 bases and 0 bases, in that order; junction bases with no gene match: 2. The CDR3 sequence: CASKTSGGSTDTQYF. CDR3 DNA sequence: TGTGCCAGCAAGACTAGCGGGGGAAGCACAGATACGCAGTATTTT.

This clone was observed a few times. This chain links TRBV18 with TRBJ1-2; D possibly corresponds to TRBD1 (5 bases). Germline CDR1 reads KGHSH; CDR2 reads LQKENI. V dropped 3 bases and J dropped 2 bases, with 16 bases sitting between them. There are 16 residues in the CDR3. Written as DNA, the CDR3 is TGTGCCAGCTCACCGGAGGCAATGGGACTCAACTATGGCTACACCTTC. Protein: CASSPEAMGLNYGYTF.

The chain carries TRBV9 and TRBJ1-3; D is ambiguous. The germline gives CDR1 SGDLS, CDR2 YYNGEE. V shed 0 bases and J shed 1 base, with 14 bases lying between them. The CDR3 has 17 amino acids. In DNA, the CDR3 is TGTGCCAGCAGCGTAGGAGTTTCCAGCCAATCTGGAAACACCATATATTTT. It yields the protein CASSVGVSSQSGNTIYF.

This clone has just a few counts. This rearrangement joins TRBV5-1 to TRBJ1-1; D unclear. CDR3 size: 13 residues. Trimming shortened V by 0 bases and J by 3 bases, and 6 bases separated the two germline ends. Germline V gives CDR1 SGHRS, CDR2 YFSETQ. Here the CDR3 reads CASSLDGHTEAFF. For the CDR3, the DNA is TGCGCCAGCAGCTTGGATGGACACACTGAAGCTTTCTTT.

The rearrangement uses TRBV5-1 and TRBJ1-4, with a tentative D call TRBD1 (5 bases). The V gene's germline CDR1 is SGHRS and CDR2 YFSETQ. Trimming took 0 bases from V and 3 from J, leaving 12 bases between them. This CDR3 contains 16 residues. As DNA, the CDR3 is TGCGCCAGCAGCTTGGGCGGTCTAGGGGCTAATGAAAAACTGTTTTTT. This codes for CASSLGGLGANEKLFF.

The J gene is TRBJ2-2, the V gene TRBV6-5; the D gene is possibly TRBD1 (5 bases). The CDR3 loop spans 14 amino acids. The germline V and J ends were trimmed by 4 bases and 1 base, with 7 bases remaining between them. The germline gives CDR1 MNHEY, CDR2 SVGAGI. The CDR3 is CASSLDKNTGELFF. The CDR3 bases are TGTGCCAGCAGTTTGGACAAGAACACCGGGGAGCTGTTTTTT.

As regards this clone: Other DNA sequences in the same sample also yield this CDR3. The chain has TRBV20-1 and TRBJ2-7; D is possibly TRBD1 (5 bases). Per the germline V gene, CDR1 is DFQATT and CDR2 is SNEGSKA (reference sequence). V was shortened by 5 bases and J by 0 bases, with 5 bases between the two germline ends. The CDR3 length is 11 residues. CDR3 amino acids: CSAGASYEQYF. The DNA for the CDR3 is TGCAGTGCTGGGGCCTCCTACGAGCAGTACTTC.

The CDR3 spells CASSLAPGQGQNEQFF. In DNA form, the CDR3 reads TGTGCCAGCAGCTTAGCCCCGGGACAGGGCCAAAATGAGCAGTTCTTC. The chain joins TRBV7-2 to TRBJ2-1; 9 bases map to TRBD1. CDR3 length: 16 residues. The germline V gene encodes CDR1 SGHTA and CDR2 FQGNSA. Trimming removed 0 bases from V and 7 bases from J; junction bases left unmatched: 7.

This clone came up a few times. This chain links TRBV5-1 with TRBJ2-3, with D tentatively TRBD1 (5 bases). V lost 2 bases and J 4 bases, leaving 11 bases between the germline ends. The CDR3 length is 14 residues. CDR1 SGHRS and CDR2 YFSETQ come from the germline V gene. The CDR3 DNA is TGCGCCAGCAGCTTACAGGCCGTCCCAGATACGCAGTATTTT. It yields the protein CASSLQAVPDTQYF. Drawing the rest from reference TRBV5-1 and TRBJ2-3, the complete variable domain is KAGVTQTPRYLIKTRGQQVTLSCSPISGHRSVSWYQQTPGQGLQFLFEYFSETQRNKGNFPGRFSGRQFSNSRSEMNVSTLELGDSALYLCASSLQAVPDTQYFGPGTRLTVL.